Shown below are 8 T cell receptor beta chains from a single sample sequenced in a study of cytomegalovirus exposure and HLA in healthy donors. The PCR made use of 60 Vbeta and 13 Jbeta primers. The repertoire was sequenced with immunoSEQ multiplex PCR; TCRdb's copy has only in-frame clones and lacks some. Of approximately 170,000 clones listed, roughly 79% are singletons. Specimen: PBMCs. Source of these receptors: a young woman in good health and CMV-seronegative.

This clone came up a few times. This rearrangement joins TRBV10-1 to TRBJ2-3, with 9 positions matching TRBD2. The CDR3 is 18 residues long. After removal of 6 bases from V and 9 bases from J, the junction contained 22 bases not matched to a gene. Per the germline V gene, CDR1 is WNHNN and CDR2 is SYGVQD (reference sequence). CDR3 amino acids: CASRARGFKREERVTQYF. In DNA form, the CDR3 reads TGCGCCAGCAGGGCAAGAGGCTTCAAGCGGGAGGAAAGGGTCACGCAGTATTTT.

The V and J genes are TRBV5-1 and TRBJ2-2; D is perhaps TRBD1 (7 bases). The CDR3 contains 14 residues. V was clipped by 4 bases and J by 1 base, with 8 bases between them. Germline V CDR1 and CDR2: SGHRS, YFSETQ. Here the CDR3 DNA reads TGCGCCAGCAGCCAGGGGGGGAACACCGGGGAGCTGTTTTTT. Protein: CASSQGGNTGELFF.

There are a few counts of this clone. This chain connects TRBV18 to TRBJ2-3, with a possible D match to TRBD1 (6 bases). V dropped 3 bases and J dropped 5 bases, with 21 bases sitting between them. The germline V gene encodes CDR1 KGHSH and CDR2 LQKENI. CDR3 length: 17 residues. The CDR3 nucleotides are TGTGCCAGCTCACCTAGCTCGGTCAGGGGAGTCAAAGATACGCAGTATTTT. Its protein product is CASSPSSVRGVKDTQYF.

The chain joins TRBV5-1 to TRBJ2-7; a weak D match, TRBD1 (5 bases). V was shortened by 2 bases and J by 5 bases, with 14 bases between the two germline ends. CDR3 length equals 14 residues. In germline, CDR1 is SGHRS, CDR2 YFSETQ. The CDR3 protein is CASSFTGTTHEQYF. The CDR3 coding sequence is TGCGCCAGCAGCTTTACAGGAACTACCCACGAGCAGTACTTC.

The V call is TRBV5-1, the J call TRBJ2-3; 10 positions agree with TRBD1. This CDR3 region has 16 residues. V dropped 2 bases and J dropped 4; count of bases not matched to a gene: 7. CDR1 and CDR2 from the germline V gene are SGHRS and YFSETQ. The CDR3 coding sequence is TGCGCCAGCAGCTTTGCTGGGACAGGGGAAGCAGATACGCAGTATTTT. It specifies CASSFAGTGEADTQYF.

This sequence joins TRBV10-1 and TRBJ1-1; D not certain. This CDR3 spans 14 amino acids. Per germline, CDR1 WNHNN and CDR2 SYGVQD (reference sequence). V lost 5 bases and J lost 5, with 15 bases in between. The CDR3 reads CASSPGGHGTEAFF. The CDR3 region has the DNA TGCGCCAGCAGTCCTGGTGGGCATGGGACTGAAGCTTTCTTT.

The chain recombines TRBV7-9 with TRBJ1-2; TRBD1 might be the D (5 bases). The V gene's germline CDR1 is SEHNR and CDR2 FQNEAQ (reference sequence). The CDR3 totals 14 residues. V was cut by 5 bases and J by 6 bases, with 16 bases left in between. The CDR3 nucleotides are TGTGCCAGCAGCCCCTTGGGGCAGCCAAATGGCTACACCTTC. Its translation is CASSPLGQPNGYTF.

This clone was picked up a small number of times. The chain employs TRBV9 and TRBJ2-2; 14 bases are shared with TRBD2. The CDR3 has 16 amino acids. The junction had 6 bases not matched to a gene; V was cut back by 4 bases and J by 7 bases. Germline-derived CDR1 and CDR2 are SGDLS and YYNGEE. The CDR3 loop reads CASSTRLAGGSGELFF. CDR3 nucleotide sequence: TGTGCCAGCAGCACTCGACTAGCGGGAGGGAGCGGGGAGCTGTTTTTT.